This TCR beta chain was retrieved from a study of OX40 agonist ivuxolimab in advanced cancers. Study-wide results and caveats: No determination was made of the antigen specificity of the expanded peripheral T cells.

This clone was seen a single time. The antigen remains unidentified. TCRdb's table, derived via immunoSEQ multiplex PCR, lists solely in-frame clones and lacks some. This table holds roughly 49,000 clones, 80% to 90% found once. The length of the CDR3 is 19 residues. The trim removed 5 bases at V and 0 bases at J, leaving 8 bases unmatched. Germline CDR1 is PRHDT and CDR2 is FYEKMQ (reference sequence). Here the sequenced sample was CD4+ or CD8+ T cells sorted from blood, taken in a trial of the OX40 agonist ivuxolimab. The V call is TRBV13, the J call TRBJ1-6, with TRBD1 identical over 12 bases. This clonotype was sampled from an adult with an advanced solid tumor such as melanoma, head and neck, liver or kidney cancer. In nucleotides, the CDR3 is TGTGCCAGCAGCCCGGGGACAGGGGGCCGTAGCTCCTATAATTCACCCCTCCACTTT. Protein product: CASSPGTGGRSSYNSPLHF.